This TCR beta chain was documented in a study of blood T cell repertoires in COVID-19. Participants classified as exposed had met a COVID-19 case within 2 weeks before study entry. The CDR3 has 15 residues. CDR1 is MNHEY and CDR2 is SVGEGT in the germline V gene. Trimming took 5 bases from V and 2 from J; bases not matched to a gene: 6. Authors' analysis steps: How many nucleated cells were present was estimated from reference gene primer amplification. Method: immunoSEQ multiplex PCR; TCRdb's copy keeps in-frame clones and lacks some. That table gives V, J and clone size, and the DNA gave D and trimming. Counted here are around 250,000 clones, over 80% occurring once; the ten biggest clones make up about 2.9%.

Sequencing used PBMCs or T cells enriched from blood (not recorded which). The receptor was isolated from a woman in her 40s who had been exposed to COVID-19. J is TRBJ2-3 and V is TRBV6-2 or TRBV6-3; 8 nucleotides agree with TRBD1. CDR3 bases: TGTGCCAGCAGTACCGGACAGGGCTTCACAGATACGCAGTATTTT. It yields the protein CASSTGQGFTDTQYF.